The 27 T cell receptor beta chains below all came from one sample that was sequenced in a study of control samples from healthy donors and cancer patients. Clones were sequenced by immunoSEQ multiplex PCR, and TCRdb holds only the in-frame ones, with some missing. Of 80,000 to 100,000 clones detected, roughly 92% appear once; the ten largest clones hold around 3%. The sample was blood. These receptors all stem from a human donor in good health. The donor label of this sample is uncertain.

This chain joins TRBV2 and TRBJ1-3; possible D gene TRBD1, 6 bases. Trimming shortened V by 7 bases and J by 4 bases, and 11 bases separated the two germline ends. This CDR3 contains 13 residues. Germline CDR1 SNHLY, CDR2 FYNNEI. For the CDR3, the DNA is TGTGCCAGCAAACAGGGAGCGGGAAACACCATATATTTT. Translating gives CASKQGAGNTIYF.

The chain has TRBV7-2 and TRBJ1-1; D call uncertain. V was shortened by 1 base and J by 7 bases, with 7 bases between the two germline ends. This CDR3 is built from 12 residues. The germline V gene encodes CDR1 SGHTA and CDR2 FQGNSA. Written as DNA, the CDR3 is TGTGCCAGCAGCTTAGTTTGGTATGAAGCTTTCTTT. This codes for CASSLVWYEAFF. Full variable domain (outside the CDR3, taken from reference TRBV7-2 and TRBJ1-1): GAGVSQSPSNKVTEKGKDVELRCDPISGHTALYWYRQSLGQGLEFLIYFQGNSAPDKSGLPSDRFSAERTGGSVSTLTIQRTQQEDSAVYLCASSLVWYEAFFGQGTRLTVV.

This chain joins TRBV19 and TRBJ1-6; D remains unclear. Germline V gives CDR1 LNHDA, CDR2 SQIVND (reference sequence). V was shortened by 3 bases and J by 9 bases, with 15 bases between the two germline ends. This CDR3 has 15 amino acids. CDR3 coding DNA: TGTGCCAGTAGTATCTCCAAGACCGACCCTTCACCCCTCCACTTT. This translates into CASSISKTDPSPLHF.

The chain couples TRBV30 to TRBJ2-1, with TRBD2 matching 10 bases. CDR3 length: 16 residues. After removal of 0 bases from V and 3 bases from J, the junction contained 5 bases not matched to a gene. In germline, CDR1 is GTSNPN, CDR2 SVGIG (reference sequence). Written as DNA, the CDR3 is TGTGCCTGGAGTGTACCTAGCGGGAGCTACTACAATGAGCAGTTCTTC. Its protein is CAWSVPSGSYYNEQFF.

On this clone itself: In the same sample, other DNA sequences code for this CDR3. The chain links TRBV10-3 to TRBJ1-1; 7 nucleotides align to TRBD1. Germline V lookup: CDR1 ENHRY, CDR2 SYGVKD. The CDR3 totals 14 residues. V lost 6 bases, J lost 1 base, and 5 bases stayed unmatched. CDR3 loop: CAIRPGQANTEAFF. In nucleotides, the CDR3 is TGTGCCATCAGACCCGGACAGGCGAACACTGAAGCTTTCTTT.

For the CDR3, the DNA is TGTGCCAGCAGCCCCACCTCCGGGCCCCACGAGCAGTACTTC. Protein sequence: CASSPTSGPHEQYF. The V call is TRBV7-9, the J call TRBJ2-7; the D is unclear. The germline V and J ends were trimmed by 5 bases and 5 bases, with 16 bases remaining between them. The CDR3 is made up of 14 amino acids. Per the germline V gene, CDR1 is SEHNR and CDR2 is FQNEAQ (reference sequence). The full variable domain, completed using reference TRBV7-9 and TRBJ2-7, is DTGVSQNPRHKITKRGQNVTFRCDPISEHNRLYWYRQTLGQGPEFLTYFQNEAQLEKSRLLSDRFSAERPKGSFSTLEIQRTEQGDSAMYLCASSPTSGPHEQYFGPGTRLTVT.

This chain joins TRBV3-1 (or the pseudogene TRBV3-2) and TRBJ1-1; D might be TRBD1 (6 bases). V was cut by 4 bases and J by 0 bases, with 21 bases left in between. The CDR3 is made up of 18 amino acids. Germline V lookup: CDR1 LGHDT, CDR2 YNNKEL (reference sequence). The CDR3 nucleotides read TGTGCCAGCAGCCCCGATCGGGGGCCAGTGGCCTTGAACACTGAAGCTTTCTTT. Protein: CASSPDRGPVALNTEAFF.

The V and J genes are TRBV19 and TRBJ2-1; TRBD2 might be the D (5 bases). Trimming took off 3 bases at V and 3 bases at J, with 12 bases between the two ends. The CDR3 is made up of 15 amino acids. In germline, CDR1 is LNHDA, CDR2 SQIVND (reference sequence). The CDR3 nucleotides read TGTGCCAGTAGTATCAGGTCGAGCGGCTACAATGAGCAGTTCTTC. Its translation is CASSIRSSGYNEQFF. Full variable domain (rest looked up from reference TRBV19 and TRBJ2-1): DGGITQSPKYLFRKEGQNVTLSCEQNLNHDAMYWYRQDPGQGLRLIYYSQIVNDFQKGDIAEGYSVSREKKESFPLTVTSAQKNPTAFYLCASSIRSSGYNEQFFGPGTRLTVL.

This chain connects TRBV5-4 to TRBJ1-2; TRBD1 is a possible D gene (5 bases). This CDR3 spans 14 amino acids. The V end was cut by 7 bases, the J end by 5 bases, with 18 bases between. Germline lookup yields CDR1 SGHNT and CDR2 YYREEE (reference sequence). In nucleotides, the CDR3 is TGTGCCAGCCATGACCAGGGTTCAATTTATGGCTACACCTTC. It specifies CASHDQGSIYGYTF.

The V gene is TRBV7-2, the J gene TRBJ2-5, with TRBD2 identical over 11 bases. The V and J ends lost 0 bases and 2 bases, in that order; junction bases with no gene match: 2. The CDR3 extends over 16 amino acids. Germline-derived CDR1 and CDR2 are SGHTA and FQGNSA. CDR3 coding DNA: TGTGCCAGCAGCTTAGCGGCTAGCGGGGGGCAAGAGACCCAGTACTTC. Encoded protein: CASSLAASGGQETQYF.

The rearrangement uses TRBV12-5 and TRBJ2-5; TRBD1 or TRBD2 may be the D gene (5 bases each). Trimming stripped 4 bases from V and 4 bases from J, with 16 bases between. The CDR3 is 15 residues long. The germline V gene has CDR1 LGHNT and CDR2 FRNRAP. The CDR3 DNA reads as TGTGCTAGTGGTTCGACCGGGGCGGAGGTAGAGACCCAGTACTTC. Its protein is CASGSTGAEVETQYF.

This clone was observed once. This chain uses TRBV7-3 with TRBJ1-2; weak D call: TRBD1 (5 bases). This CDR3 spans 13 amino acids. CDR1 and CDR2 (germline): SGHTA, FQGTGA. Between the trimmed V and J ends, which lost 2 bases and 8 bases, there was a span of 12 bases. The CDR3 loop is CASSLGQGGGYTF. CDR3 coding DNA: TGTGCCAGCAGCTTAGGGCAGGGTGGAGGCTACACCTTC.

V usage is TRBV28 and J usage is TRBJ1-1, with D unclear. Germline V gene lookup returns CDR1 MDHEN and CDR2 SYDVKM. The CDR3 is 12 amino acids. V was shortened by 9 bases and J by 0 bases, with 8 bases between the two germline ends. This chain's CDR3 is CASGDLNTEAFF. The CDR3 DNA reads as TGTGCCAGTGGAGATCTGAACACTGAAGCTTTCTTT.

The J gene is TRBJ1-1, the V gene TRBV19; 7 bases match TRBD1. The germline CDR1 and CDR2 sequences are LNHDA and SQIVND (reference sequence). The CDR3 is made up of 13 amino acids. V shed 3 bases and J 7 bases; nucleotides not matched to a gene: 5. CDR3 sequence reads: CASSITGVVEAFF. CDR3 in DNA: TGTGCCAGTAGTATCACAGGGGTCGTTGAAGCTTTCTTT. Together with reference TRBV19 and TRBJ1-1, the CDR3 gives the full variable domain: DGGITQSPKYLFRKEGQNVTLSCEQNLNHDAMYWYRQDPGQGLRLIYYSQIVNDFQKGDIAEGYSVSREKKESFPLTVTSAQKNPTAFYLCASSITGVVEAFFGQGTRLTVV.

The J gene is TRBJ1-2, the V gene TRBV2; no reliable D call. Germline lookup yields CDR1 SNHLY and CDR2 FYNNEI. This CDR3 spans 12 amino acids. V was pared by 4 bases and J by 4 bases, with 7 bases between. The CDR3 region is CASSAASYGYTF. The CDR3 DNA follows: TGTGCCAGCAGTGCAGCCTCCTATGGCTACACCTTC.

This chain connects TRBV9 to TRBJ2-3; 9 positions match TRBD2. CDR3 length equals 16 residues. V was clipped by 4 bases and J by 4 bases; unmatched bases: 10. CDR1 is SGDLS, CDR2 YYNGEE, per germline. CDR3 protein: CASSPSAGGTPDTQYF. CDR3 DNA: TGTGCCAGCAGCCCCAGTGCGGGGGGGACCCCAGATACGCAGTATTTT.

V and J are TRBV11-3 and TRBJ2-7; 7 nucleotides line up with TRBD1. The CDR3 loop spans 14 amino acids. V was clipped by 5 bases and J by 2 bases; unmatched bases: 6. The germline V gene has CDR1 SGHNT and CDR2 YENEEA. The DNA for the CDR3 is TGTGCCAGCAGCCTCACAGGGGCCACCTACGAGCAGTACTTC. Amino acid sequence: CASSLTGATYEQYF.

V and J are TRBV2 and TRBJ2-3; D is undetermined. Between the trimmed V and J ends, which lost 6 bases and 14 bases, there was a span of 18 bases. Per the germline V gene, CDR1 is SNHLY and CDR2 is FYNNEI. CDR3 size: 12 residues. CDR3 residues: CASSDDTIAAYF. The CDR3 coding sequence is TGTGCCAGCAGCGACGACACTATCGCTGCGTATTTT.

The chain employs TRBV7-6 and TRBJ1-5; 7 positions agree with TRBD1. Germline CDR1 SGHVS, CDR2 FNYEAQ. The CDR3 loop spans 15 amino acids. V lost 5 bases, J lost 4 bases, and 8 bases stayed unmatched. The CDR3, as DNA: TGTGCCAGCAGCCCTGACAGGGCTAGGAATCAGCCCCAGCATTTT. This translates into CASSPDRARNQPQHF.

The rearrangement links TRBV7-9 to TRBJ1-2; 7 nucleotides line up with TRBD1. Germline CDR1 SEHNR, CDR2 FQNEAQ (reference sequence). V gave up 3 bases and J gave up 1 base; unmatched junction bases: 2. This CDR3 is 14 amino acids long. The CDR3 sequence: CASSLRGLNYGYTF. CDR3 DNA: TGTGCCAGCAGCTTGAGGGGGCTTAACTATGGCTACACCTTC.

The rearrangement joins TRBV24-1 to TRBJ1-5; the match to TRBD1 covers 7 bases. The length of the CDR3 is 17 residues. Trimming cost V 4 bases and J 4 bases; bases outside gene matches: 12. Germline V lookup: CDR1 KGHDR, CDR2 SFDVKD. The CDR3 here is CATSDPLGGNVNQPQHF. CDR3 bases: TGTGCCACCAGTGACCCCTTAGGGGGCAACGTAAATCAGCCCCAGCATTTT.

The J gene is TRBJ1-3, the V gene TRBV19; a possible D gene is TRBD1 (6 bases). Per germline, CDR1 LNHDA and CDR2 SQIVND (reference sequence). V was pared by 8 bases and J by 1 base, with 15 bases between. The CDR3 spans 15 residues. CDR3: CASLPQGRSGNTIYF. As DNA, the CDR3 is TGTGCCAGTTTGCCACAGGGAAGGTCTGGAAACACCATATATTTT.

This chain uses TRBV29-1 with TRBJ1-2; D is uncertain. V gave up 0 bases and J gave up 3 bases, with 11 bases separating them. The CDR3 is 14 residues long. Looked up from germline, CDR1 is SQVTM and CDR2 is ANQGSEA. CDR3 residues: CSVEDIRSHYGYTF. CDR3 DNA: TGCAGCGTTGAAGACATAAGATCCCACTATGGCTACACCTTC.

This chain uses TRBV6-4 with TRBJ1-1; possibly TRBD1 for D (5 bases). Trimming stripped 0 bases from V and 4 bases from J, with 12 bases between. The V gene's germline CDR1 is MRHNA and CDR2 SNTAGT. The length of the CDR3 is 15 residues. Here the CDR3 reads CASSDSAGAGTEAFF. CDR3 DNA: TGTGCCAGCAGTGACTCCGCCGGGGCGGGCACTGAAGCTTTCTTT.

J is TRBJ1-1 and V is TRBV2, with D perhaps TRBD1 (6 bases). This CDR3 has 15 amino acids. Germline CDR1 SNHLY, CDR2 FYNNEI. Deletions cut 7 bases from V and 4 bases from J, with 19 bases between. This CDR3 is CASKGSSGALTEAFF. In nucleotides, the CDR3 is TGTGCCAGCAAGGGGTCATCAGGGGCGCTCACTGAAGCTTTCTTT.

The chain has TRBV13 and TRBJ2-5, with D possibly being TRBD2 (5 bases). Deletions cut 4 bases from V and 5 bases from J, with 20 bases between. Germline V lookup: CDR1 PRHDT, CDR2 FYEKMQ (reference sequence). The CDR3 totals 16 residues. DNA for the CDR3: TGTGCCAGCAGCTCCAGTCGTGCTGGGAGTTATGAGACCCAGTACTTC. It is translated as CASSSSRAGSYETQYF.

This clone was seen just once. This rearrangement joins TRBV5-5 to TRBJ1-6; D unresolved. The length of the CDR3 is 14 residues. Germline V gene data show CDR1 as SGHKS and CDR2 as YYEKEE (reference sequence). The ends were cut back, 3 bases at V and 8 bases at J, with 12 bases in the middle. The CDR3 protein is CASSSGIAYSPLHF. The DNA of the CDR3 is TGTGCCAGCAGCTCTGGAATCGCGTATTCACCCCTCCACTTT.